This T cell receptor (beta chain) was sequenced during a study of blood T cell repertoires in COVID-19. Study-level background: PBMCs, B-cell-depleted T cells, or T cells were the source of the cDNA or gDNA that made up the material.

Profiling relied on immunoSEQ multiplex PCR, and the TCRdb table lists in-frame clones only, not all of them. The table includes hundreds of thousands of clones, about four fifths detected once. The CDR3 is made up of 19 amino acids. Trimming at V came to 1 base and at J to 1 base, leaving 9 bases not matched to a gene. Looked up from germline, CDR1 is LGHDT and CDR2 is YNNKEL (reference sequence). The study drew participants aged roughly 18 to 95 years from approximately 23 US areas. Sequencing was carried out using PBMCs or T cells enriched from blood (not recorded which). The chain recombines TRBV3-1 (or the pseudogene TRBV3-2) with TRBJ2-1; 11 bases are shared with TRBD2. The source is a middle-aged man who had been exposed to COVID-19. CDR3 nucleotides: TGTGCCAGCAGCCAAGTTCTAGCGGGAGGCCTTTTTTCCTACAATGAGCAGTTCTTC. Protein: CASSQVLAGGLFSYNEQFF.